Listed below are T cell receptor beta chains from one sample, sequenced in a study of shared clonotypes between healthy human individuals. Assay: immunoSEQ multiplex PCR; the TCRdb copy retains only in-frame clones and omits some. The sample lists about 470,000 clones, roughly 77% occurring once. The source material was PBMCs. The receptors derive from a middle-aged woman in good health. Some clones in this sample may be carry-over from other donors' samples. Each CDR3 is given with its conserved first and last residue. D genes are given only for firm matches. For some rows the clone size is stated as once, few or many, or as a class when expanded; others skip it.

d_gene	v_gene	abundance	j_gene	CDR3aa	CDR3nt
TRBD2	TRBV10-1	NA	TRBJ2-1	CASSEYLAGGNEQFF	TGCGCCAGCAGTGAGTACCTAGCGGGAGGCAATGAGCAGTTCTTC
NA	TRBV5-4	NA	TRBJ2-7	CASSLARGDEQYF	TGTGCCAGCAGCCTAGCGCGAGGGGACGAGCAGTACTTC
NA	TRBV9	NA	TRBJ1-2	CASSAHTTGDYGYTF	TGTGCCAGCAGCGCACATACAACAGGTGACTATGGCTACACCTTC
NA	TRBV28	NA	TRBJ1-5	CASSITLLGQPQHF	TGTGCCAGCAGCATAACCCTTCTAGGTCAGCCCCAGCATTTT
NA	TRBV5-5	NA	TRBJ2-5	CASSLGSGPRGTQYF	TGTGCCAGCAGCTTGGGGAGCGGCCCAAGAGGGACCCAGTACTTC
TRBD1	TRBV5-6	NA	TRBJ2-1	CASSIWGQGGNEQFF	TGTGCCAGCAGCATATGGGGACAGGGAGGCAATGAGCAGTTCTTC
NA	TRBV30	NA	TRBJ2-7	CAWSEGRDYEQYF	TGTGCCTGGAGTGAGGGACGGGACTACGAGCAGTACTTC
NA	TRBV21-1	NA	TRBJ1-1	CASTEWGLRNTEAFF	TGTGCCAGCACCGAATGGGGCTTACGGAACACTGAAGCTTTCTTT
TRBD1	TRBV2	many	TRBJ2-7	CASSEETGYAYEQYF	TGTGCCAGCAGTGAAGAGACAGGGTATGCCTACGAGCAGTACTTC
TRBD2	TRBV5-8	NA	TRBJ2-1	CASSAGLATYNEQFF	TGTGCCAGCAGCGCGGGACTAGCGACTTACAATGAGCAGTTCTTC
TRBD2	TRBV7-2	once	TRBJ2-7	CASSSEGLAGAYEQYF	TGTGCCAGCAGCTCGGAGGGACTAGCGGGAGCCTACGAGCAGTACTTC
NA	TRBV5-4	NA	TRBJ1-1	CASSQNPGGRNTEAFF	TGCGCCAGCAGCCAAAATCCGGGGGGGCGGAACACTGAAGCTTTCTTT
NA	TRBV25-1	NA	TRBJ2-6	CASGERDSGANVLTF	TGTGCCAGCGGTGAACGGGACTCTGGGGCCAACGTCCTGACTTTC
NA	TRBV7-9	NA	TRBJ2-5	CASSSRGFQETQYF	TGTGCCAGCAGCTCAAGGGGCTTTCAAGAGACCCAGTACTTC
NA	TRBV7-2	NA	TRBJ2-7	CASSLGAGGTYEQYF	TGTGCCAGCAGCTTAGGGGCAGGGGGGACCTACGAGCAGTACTTC
NA	TRBV19	NA	TRBJ1-5	CASRSGIWEWDSNQPQHF	NA
NA	TRBV7-2	once	TRBJ2-6	CASSLRAYNSNVLTF	TGTGCCAGCAGCTTGAGGGCGTATAACTCGAACGTCCTGACTTTC
TRBD2	TRBV7-2	NA	TRBJ2-1	CASSLASGRANEQFF	TGTGCCAGCAGCTTAGCTAGCGGGAGGGCCAATGAGCAGTTCTTC
NA	TRBV5-1	NA	TRBJ2-5	CASSLEPNQETQYF	TGCGCCAGCAGCTTGGAACCTAACCAAGAGACCCAGTACTTC
TRBD2	TRBV5-4	NA	TRBJ2-7	CASSLFGGSPLRYEQYF	TGTGCCAGCAGCTTGTTCGGCGGGAGCCCTCTCCGCTACGAGCAGTACTTC
TRBD1	TRBV5-1	NA	TRBJ1-2	CASSSRTGGPVSYGYTF	TGCGCCAGCAGTTCAAGGACAGGGGGCCCTGTCTCCTATGGCTACACCTTC
NA	TRBV6-1	once	TRBJ1-5	CASSEFPGGGVYSNQPQHF	TGTGCCAGCAGTGAATTCCCGGGCGGGGGGGTGTATAGCAATCAGCCCCAGCATTTT
TRBD1	TRBV7-7	NA	TRBJ2-2	CASRPTGVSTGELFF	TGTGCTAGCAGACCTACAGGGGTATCCACCGGGGAGCTGTTTTTT
NA	TRBV28	NA	TRBJ1-2	CASSIQAGYGYTF	TGTGCCAGCAGCATACAGGCTGGCTATGGCTACACCTTC
NA	TRBV5-4	NA	TRBJ2-6	CASSPAAGALGANVLTF	TGTGCCAGCAGCCCCGCGGCAGGGGCATTGGGGGCCAACGTCCTGACTTTC
NA	TRBV11-2	NA	TRBJ2-3	CASSLGFGSTDTQYF	TGTGCCAGCAGCTTAGGTTTTGGAAGCACAGATACGCAGTATTTT
TRBD1	TRBV7-6	NA	TRBJ2-1	CASSPQINRDSYNEQFF	TGTGCCAGCAGCCCCCAGATCAACCGGGACAGCTACAATGAGCAGTTCTTC
NA	TRBV6-6	few	TRBJ1-2	CASSDRSYYGYTF	TGTGCCAGCAGCGACAGGTCTTACTATGGCTACACCTTC
NA	TRBV2	NA	TRBJ2-3	CASSEVGNSDTQYF	TGTGCCAGCAGTGAAGTCGGGAATTCAGATACGCAGTATTTT
NA	TRBV6-1	few	TRBJ2-2	CASSAPRQAVNTGELFF	TGTGCCAGCAGTGCACCCCGACAGGCCGTGAACACCGGGGAGCTGTTTTTT
TRBD1	TRBV19	NA	TRBJ2-6	CASRSPGTGISGANVLTF	TGTGCCAGTAGATCCCCCGGGACAGGCATCTCTGGGGCCAACGTCCTGACTTTC
NA	TRBV19	few	TRBJ2-2	CASSTQSYTGELFF	TGTGCCAGTAGTACCCAGAGTTACACCGGGGAGCTGTTTTTT
TRBD1	TRBV28	NA	TRBJ2-7	CASSSGTGAPYEQYF	TGTGCCAGCAGTTCCGGGACAGGGGCCCCCTACGAGCAGTACTTC
NA	TRBV7-9	NA	TRBJ1-1	CASSFREAEAFF	TGTGCCAGCAGCTTTCGAGAGGCTGAAGCTTTCTTT
NA	TRBV5-1	NA	TRBJ2-1	CASSFLGGNEQFF	TGCGCCAGCAGCTTTTTGGGAGGCAATGAGCAGTTCTTC
TRBD2	TRBV29-1	NA	TRBJ2-1	CSVEAGGTSGYNEQFF	TGCAGCGTTGAAGCGGGGGGGACTAGCGGTTACAATGAGCAGTTCTTC
TRBD2	TRBV11-2	NA	TRBJ2-1	CASSSSGTNNEQFF	TGTGCCAGCAGCTCCAGCGGGACCAACAATGAGCAGTTCTTC
NA	TRBV7-2	NA	TRBJ2-7	CASSLAGQFYEQYF	TGTGCCAGCAGCTTAGCGGGGCAGTTCTACGAGCAGTACTTC
NA	TRBV4-2	NA	TRBJ2-1	CASSQPLSPRGNEQFF	TGTGCCAGCAGCCAACCGCTTTCTCCGAGGGGCAATGAGCAGTTCTTC
NA	TRBV27	NA	TRBJ2-7	CASSLYGSSYEQYF	TGTGCCAGCAGTTTATATGGTAGCTCCTACGAGCAGTACTTC
TRBD2	TRBV10-2	NA	TRBJ2-4	CASSVAGGAIAKNIQYF	TGCGCCAGCAGTGTAGCGGGAGGTGCTATAGCCAAAAACATTCAGTACTTC
NA	TRBV18	NA	TRBJ2-5	CASSTSPPVWAETQYF	TGTGCCAGCTCCACCTCACCGCCGGTGTGGGCGGAGACCCAGTACTTC
NA	TRBV6-6	NA	TRBJ2-2	CASSYGHLGSGELFF	TGTGCCAGCAGTTACGGCCATTTAGGGAGTGGGGAGCTGTTTTTT
TRBD1	TRBV4-2	NA	TRBJ1-4	CASSQVGTGAEKLFF	TGTGCCAGCAGCCAAGTGGGGACAGGGGCTGAAAAACTGTTTTTT
NA	TRBV5-1	NA	TRBJ1-4	CASSLNNLATNEKLFF	TGCGCCAGCAGCTTAAACAATCTAGCAACTAATGAAAAACTGTTTTTT
TRBD1	TRBV19	NA	TRBJ2-7	CASSQRQGARIEQYF	TGTGCCAGTAGCCAGAGACAGGGGGCGCGTATCGAGCAGTACTTC
NA	TRBV7-8	NA	TRBJ1-1	CASSPPSQVNTEAFF	TGTGCCAGCAGCCCCCCCAGTCAGGTGAACACTGAAGCTTTCTTT
NA	TRBV12-5	NA	TRBJ1-1	CASGSAPNTEAFF	TGTGCTAGTGGTTCGGCCCCGAACACTGAAGCTTTCTTT
NA	TRBV6-1	NA	TRBJ2-5	CASSEEGQAVQETQYF	TGTGCCAGCAGTGAAGAAGGTCAGGCTGTCCAAGAGACCCAGTACTTC
NA	TRBV7-8	many	TRBJ2-7	CASSLMGASYEQYF	TGTGCCAGCAGCTTGATGGGGGCCTCCTACGAGCAGTACTTC
TRBD1	TRBV6-5	NA	TRBJ1-2	CASRRGQGSGYGYTF	TGTGCCAGCCGGAGGGGACAGGGGAGTGGGTATGGCTACACCTTC
TRBD1	TRBV5-6	NA	TRBJ1-1	CASSTPTGLGTEAFF	TGTGCCAGCAGCACCCCGACAGGGTTGGGCACTGAAGCTTTCTTT
NA	TRBV5-6	few	TRBJ1-2	CASSLTGRGYTF	TGTGCCAGCAGCTTGACAGGGAGGGGCTACACCTTC